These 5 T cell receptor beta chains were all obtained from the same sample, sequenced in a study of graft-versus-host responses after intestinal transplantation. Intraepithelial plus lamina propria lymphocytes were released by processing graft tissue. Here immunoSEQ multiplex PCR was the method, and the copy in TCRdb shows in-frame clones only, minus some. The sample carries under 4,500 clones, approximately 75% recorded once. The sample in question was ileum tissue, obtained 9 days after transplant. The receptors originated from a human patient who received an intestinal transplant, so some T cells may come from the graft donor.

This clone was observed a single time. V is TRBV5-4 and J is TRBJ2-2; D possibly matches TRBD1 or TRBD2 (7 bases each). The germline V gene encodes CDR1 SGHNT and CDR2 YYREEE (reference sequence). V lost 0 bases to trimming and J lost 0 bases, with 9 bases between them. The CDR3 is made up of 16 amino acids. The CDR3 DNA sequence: TGTGCCAGCAGCTTGGCAGGGGGGGCGAACACCGGGGAGCTGTTTTTT. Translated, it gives CASSLAGGANTGELFF.

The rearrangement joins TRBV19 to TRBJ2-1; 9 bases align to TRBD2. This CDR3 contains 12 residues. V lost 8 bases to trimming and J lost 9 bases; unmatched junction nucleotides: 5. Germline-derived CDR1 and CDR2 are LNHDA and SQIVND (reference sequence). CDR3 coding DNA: TGTGCCAGTGCAGCGGGGGGTTCTGAGCAGTTCTTC. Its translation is CASAAGGSEQFF.

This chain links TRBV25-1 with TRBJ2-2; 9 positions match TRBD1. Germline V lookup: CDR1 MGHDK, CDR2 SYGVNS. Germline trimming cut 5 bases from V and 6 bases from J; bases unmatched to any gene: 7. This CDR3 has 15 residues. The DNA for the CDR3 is TGTGCCAGCAGTACCCCCGGGACAGGGTCCGGGGAGCTGTTTTTT. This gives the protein CASSTPGTGSGELFF.

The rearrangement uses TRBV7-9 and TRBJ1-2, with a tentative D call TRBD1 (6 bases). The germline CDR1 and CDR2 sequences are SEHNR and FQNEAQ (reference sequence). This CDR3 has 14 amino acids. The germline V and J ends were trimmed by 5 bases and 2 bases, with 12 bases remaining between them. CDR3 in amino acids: CASSQSRGNYGYTF. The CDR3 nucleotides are TGTGCCAGCAGCCAATCCAGGGGAAACTATGGCTACACCTTC.

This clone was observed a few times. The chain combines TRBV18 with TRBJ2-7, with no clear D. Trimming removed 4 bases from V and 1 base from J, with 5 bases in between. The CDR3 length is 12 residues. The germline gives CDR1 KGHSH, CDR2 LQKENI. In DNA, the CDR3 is TGTGCCAGCTCACAAAGGTCCTACGAGCAGTACTTC. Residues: CASSQRSYEQYF.